This T cell receptor beta chain was identified in a study of shared clonotypes between healthy human individuals. Study context: The donors, two women and a few men, were aged 18 to 49.

Per the original methods: Sequence data from immunoSEQ were junction-only and lacked quality scores; consequently, filtering differed. Assay: immunoSEQ multiplex PCR; the TCRdb copy retains only in-frame clones and omits some. V and J calls and clone size are copied from that table; D and trimming were computed from the DNA. The table lists about 230,000 clones, 65% of them singletons. CD4+ cells underwent separation, giving CD45RA+ naive and CD45RA-negative memory subsets. Germline assignment: CDR1 SGHNT and CDR2 YENEEA. The V gene end was trimmed by 0 bases and the J gene end by 3 bases; junction bases not matched to a gene: 2. CDR3 length: 15 amino acids.

The sequence was collected from a man aged 25-45 years in good health. Material for sequencing was memory CD4+ T cells sorted from blood. Sample subset: CD45RA-negative fraction. V gene TRBV11-3 combines with J gene TRBJ2-7; TRBD1 matches 10 bases. The CDR3 here is CASSLDWTGGYEQYF. DNA for the CDR3: TGTGCCAGCAGCTTAGATTGGACAGGGGGCTACGAGCAGTACTTC.